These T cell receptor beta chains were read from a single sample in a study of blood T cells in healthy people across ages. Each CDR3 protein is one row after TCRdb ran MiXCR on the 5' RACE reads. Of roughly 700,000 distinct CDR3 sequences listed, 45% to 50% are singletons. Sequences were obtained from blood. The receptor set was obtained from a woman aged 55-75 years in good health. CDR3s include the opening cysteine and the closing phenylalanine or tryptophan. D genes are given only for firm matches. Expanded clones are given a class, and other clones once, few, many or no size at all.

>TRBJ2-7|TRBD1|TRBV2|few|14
CASTRTGSSYEQYF
TGTGCCAGCACTAGGACAGGGAGTTCCTACGAGCAGTACTTC
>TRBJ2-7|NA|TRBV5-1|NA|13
CASVPQLPTKQYF
TGCGCCAGCGTTCCGCAGTTACCTACGAAGCAGTACTTC
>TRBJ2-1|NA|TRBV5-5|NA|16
CASSPQGPVGNNEQFF
TGTGCCAGCAGCCCCCAGGGGCCCGTAGGAAACAATGAGCAGTTCTTC
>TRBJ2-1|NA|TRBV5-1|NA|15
CASSLVGAAHNEQFF
TGCGCCAGCAGCTTGGTTGGGGCAGCCCACAATGAGCAGTTCTTC
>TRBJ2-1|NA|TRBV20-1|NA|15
CSRPGGGPKDNEQFF
TGCAGCCGGCCAGGGGGAGGGCCAAAGGACAATGAGCAGTTCTTC
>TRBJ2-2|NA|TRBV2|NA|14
CASSDFGNTGELFF
TGTGCCAGCAGTGACTTTGGGAACACCGGGGAGCTGTTTTTT
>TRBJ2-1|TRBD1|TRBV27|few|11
CASSKTGVQFF
TGTGCCAGCAGTAAAACAGGGGTGCAGTTCTTC
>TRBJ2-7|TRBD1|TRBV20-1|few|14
CSATQTETGGEQYF
TGCAGTGCCACACAAACCGAGACAGGGGGCGAGCAGTACTTC
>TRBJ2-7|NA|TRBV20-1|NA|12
CSAWTARTEQYF
TGCAGTGCTTGGACCGCTAGAACCGAGCAGTACTTC
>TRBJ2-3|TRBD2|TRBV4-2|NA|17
CASSQVGRETNTDTQYF
TGTGCCAGCAGCCAAGTTGGGAGGGAGACCAACACAGATACGCAGTATTTT
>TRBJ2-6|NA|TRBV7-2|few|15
CASSSLASGANVLTF
TGTGCCAGCAGCTCACTAGCTTCCGGGGCCAACGTCCTGACTTTC
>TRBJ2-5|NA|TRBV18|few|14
CASSPFVGEETQYF
TGTGCCAGCTCACCATTCGTGGGGGAAGAGACCCAGTACTTC
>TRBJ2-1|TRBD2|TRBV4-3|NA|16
CASGHLNSGRAGEQFF
TGCGCCAGCGGCCACTTAAACAGCGGGAGGGCCGGTGAGCAGTTCTTC
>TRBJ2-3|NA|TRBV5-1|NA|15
CATSGGAGVQDTQYF
TGCGCCACCTCAGGGGGGGCGGGAGTTCAAGATACGCAGTATTTT
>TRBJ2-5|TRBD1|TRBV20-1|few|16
CSAGKTTGGGGETQYF
TGCAGTGCTGGCAAAACTACAGGGGGCGGGGGAGAGACCCAGTACTTC
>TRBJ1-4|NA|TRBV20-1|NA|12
CSARPNNEKLFF
TGCAGTGCTAGACCAAATAATGAAAAACTGTTTTTT
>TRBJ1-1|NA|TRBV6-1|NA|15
CASTAYQNMNTEAFF
TGTGCCAGCACCGCCTATCAAAACATGAACACTGAAGCTTTCTTT
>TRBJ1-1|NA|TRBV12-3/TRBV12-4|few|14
CASSFFGSGTEAFF
TGTGCCAGCAGTTTTTTCGGGTCAGGTACTGAAGCTTTCTTT
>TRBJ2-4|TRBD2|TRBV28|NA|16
CASSSLGGVGKNIQYF
TGTGCCAGCAGCTCGCTTGGGGGGGTGGGCAAAAACATTCAGTACTTC
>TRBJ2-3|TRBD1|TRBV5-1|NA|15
CASSLADRGTDTQYF
TGCGCCAGCAGCTTGGCGGACAGGGGCACAGATACGCAGTATTTT
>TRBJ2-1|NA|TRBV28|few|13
CASSSGTLDEQFF
TGTGCCAGCAGTTCCGGGACTTTGGATGAGCAGTTCTTC
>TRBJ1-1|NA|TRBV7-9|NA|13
CASSSARGTEAFF
TGTGCCAGCAGTTCTGCCAGGGGCACTGAAGCTTTCTTT
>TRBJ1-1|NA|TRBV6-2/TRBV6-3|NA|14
CASSTGWGNTEAFF
TGTGCCAGCAGTACAGGGTGGGGGAACACTGAAGCTTTCTTT
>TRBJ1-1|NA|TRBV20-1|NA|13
CSASPDMNTEAFF
TGCAGTGCTTCCCCCGATATGAACACTGAAGCTTTCTTT
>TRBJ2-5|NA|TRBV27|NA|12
CASQTQGETQYF
TGTGCCAGCCAGACCCAGGGTGAGACCCAGTACTTC
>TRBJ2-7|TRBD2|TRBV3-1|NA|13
CASSRRDYYEQYF
TGTGCCAGCAGCCGCCGGGACTACTACGAGCAGTACTTC
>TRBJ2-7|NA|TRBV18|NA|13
CASSPTAYYEQYF
TGTGCCAGCTCACCGACAGCGTACTACGAGCAGTACTTC
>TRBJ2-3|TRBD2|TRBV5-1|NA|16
CASSFLTSARTDTQYF
TGCGCCAGCAGCTTCCTTACTAGCGCCCGCACAGATACGCAGTATTTT
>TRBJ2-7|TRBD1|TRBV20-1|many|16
CSARGDGTGLFYEQYF
TGCAGTGCTAGAGGGGACGGGACAGGACTCTTCTACGAGCAGTACTTC
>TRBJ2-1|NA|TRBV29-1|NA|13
CSVGTMAGNEQFF
TGCAGCGTGGGGACAATGGCCGGCAATGAGCAGTTCTTC
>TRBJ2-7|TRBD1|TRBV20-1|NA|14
CSARAGTVNNEQYF
TGCAGTGCTAGGGCCGGGACAGTTAACAATGAGCAGTACTTC
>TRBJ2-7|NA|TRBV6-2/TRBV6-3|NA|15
CASSYQSFSYNEQYF
TGTGCCAGCAGTTACCAGTCGTTCTCCTACAATGAGCAGTACTTC
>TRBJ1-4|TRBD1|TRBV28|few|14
CASSITGGEEKLFF
TGTGCCAGCAGTATTACAGGGGGCGAAGAAAAACTGTTTTTT
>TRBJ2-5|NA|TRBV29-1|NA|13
CSVSVAALETQYF
TGCAGCGTTTCGGTTGCGGCTTTAGAGACCCAGTACTTC
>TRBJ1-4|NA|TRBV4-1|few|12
CASSQDREKLFF
TGCGCCAGCAGCCAAGATCGGGAAAAACTGTTTTTT
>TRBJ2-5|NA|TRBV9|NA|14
CASSVGGAQETQYF
TGTGCCAGCAGCGTCGGGGGAGCACAAGAGACCCAGTACTTC
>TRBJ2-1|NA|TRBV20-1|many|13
CSAYPLGYNEQFF
TGCAGTGCTTACCCACTCGGCTACAATGAGCAGTTCTTC
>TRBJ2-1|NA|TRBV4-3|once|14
CASSQVSDYNEQFF
TGCGCCAGCAGCCAAGTTTCGGATTACAATGAGCAGTTCTTC
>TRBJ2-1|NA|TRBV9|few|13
CASSVEGYNEQFF
TGTGCCAGCAGCGTGGAGGGATACAATGAGCAGTTCTTC
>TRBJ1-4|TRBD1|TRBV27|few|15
CASSRGDSYNEKLFF
TGTGCCAGCAGCCGCGGGGACAGTTATAATGAAAAACTGTTTTTT
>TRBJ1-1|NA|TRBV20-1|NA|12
CSARAQGTEAFF
TGCAGTGCTAGAGCACAGGGCACTGAAGCTTTCTTT
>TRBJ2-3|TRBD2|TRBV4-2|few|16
CASSQDLAGVKDTQYF
TGTGCCAGCAGCCAAGACCTAGCGGGAGTGAAAGATACGCAGTATTTT
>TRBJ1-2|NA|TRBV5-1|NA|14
CASSLEGNGYGYTF
TGCGCCAGCAGCTTGGAAGGGAACGGGTATGGCTACACCTTC
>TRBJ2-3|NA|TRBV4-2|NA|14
CASSQDLIWGTQYF
TGTGCCAGCAGCCAAGATCTTATCTGGGGTACGCAGTATTTT
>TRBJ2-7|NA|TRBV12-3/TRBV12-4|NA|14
CASSRRESSYEQYF
TGTGCCAGCAGTCGGAGGGAAAGCTCCTACGAGCAGTACTTC
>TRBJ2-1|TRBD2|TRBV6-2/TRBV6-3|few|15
CASSPPLAAYNEQFF
TGTGCCAGCAGCCCACCACTAGCGGCGTACAATGAGCAGTTCTTC
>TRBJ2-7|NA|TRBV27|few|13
CASSSPVSYEQYF
TGTGCCAGCAGTTCTCCGGTCTCCTACGAGCAGTACTTC
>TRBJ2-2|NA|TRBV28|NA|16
CASSHAGTGGHGELFF
TGTGCCAGCAGCCACGCGGGGACTGGCGGGCACGGGGAGCTGTTTTTT
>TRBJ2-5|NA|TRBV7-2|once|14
CASSLEMKQETQYF
TGTGCCAGCAGCTTAGAGATGAAGCAAGAGACCCAGTACTTC
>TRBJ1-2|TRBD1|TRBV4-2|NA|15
CTSSQDGQGYDGYTF
TGTACCAGCAGCCAAGATGGACAGGGGTACGATGGCTACACCTTC
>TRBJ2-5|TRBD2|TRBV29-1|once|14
CSVPGRERWETQYF
TGCAGCGTTCCCGGGAGGGAAAGGTGGGAGACCCAGTACTTC
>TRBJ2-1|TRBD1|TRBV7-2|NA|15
CASQQGAGEYNEQFF
TGTGCCAGCCAGCAGGGGGCAGGGGAGTACAATGAGCAGTTCTTC
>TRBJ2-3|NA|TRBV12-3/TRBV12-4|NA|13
CASRVAWRDTQYF
TGTGCCAGCAGAGTTGCCTGGAGAGATACGCAGTATTTT
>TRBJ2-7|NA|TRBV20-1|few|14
CSARGDKNSYEQYF
TGCAGTGCTAGAGGTGACAAGAACTCCTACGAGCAGTACTTC
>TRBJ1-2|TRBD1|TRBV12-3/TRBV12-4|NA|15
CASSPRQGSLYGYTF
TGTGCCAGCAGTCCCCGACAGGGATCCTTATACGGCTACACCTTC
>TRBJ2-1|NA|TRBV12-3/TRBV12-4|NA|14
CTSSTKGSYNEQFF
TGTACCAGCAGTACTAAGGGATCCTACAATGAGCAGTTCTTC
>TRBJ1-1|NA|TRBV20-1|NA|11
CRRAQGSEAFF
TGCAGGCGTGCTCAGGGTTCTGAAGCTTTCTTT